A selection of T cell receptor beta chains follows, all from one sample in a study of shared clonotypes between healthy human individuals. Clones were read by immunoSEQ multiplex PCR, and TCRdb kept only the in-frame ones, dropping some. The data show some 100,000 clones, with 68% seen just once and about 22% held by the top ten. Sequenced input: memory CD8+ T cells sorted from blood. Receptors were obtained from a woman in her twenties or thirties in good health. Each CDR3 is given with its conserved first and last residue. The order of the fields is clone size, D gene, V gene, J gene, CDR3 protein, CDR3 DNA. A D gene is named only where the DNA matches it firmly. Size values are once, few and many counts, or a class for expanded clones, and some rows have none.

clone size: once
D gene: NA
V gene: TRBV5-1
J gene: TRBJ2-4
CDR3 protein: CASSLYPTEAKNIQYF
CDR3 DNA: TGCGCCAGCAGCTTGTACCCGACGGAGGCCAAAAACATTCAGTACTTC

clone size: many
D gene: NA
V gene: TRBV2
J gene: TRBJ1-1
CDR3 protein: CASSASTENTEAFF
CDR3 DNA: TGTGCCAGCAGCGCCTCGACAGAGAACACTGAAGCTTTCTTT

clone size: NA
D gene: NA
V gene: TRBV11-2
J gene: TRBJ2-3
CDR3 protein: CASSITTGADTQYF
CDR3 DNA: TGTGCCAGCAGCATAACCACCGGAGCAGATACGCAGTATTTT

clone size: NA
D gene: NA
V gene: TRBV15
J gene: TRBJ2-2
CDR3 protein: CATSREYTGELFF
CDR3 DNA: TGTGCCACCAGCAGAGAGTACACCGGGGAGCTGTTTTTT

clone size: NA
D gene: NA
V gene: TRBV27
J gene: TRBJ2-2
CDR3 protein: CASSPTGTGELFF
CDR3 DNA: TGTGCCAGCAGTCCCACAGGGACCGGGGAGCTGTTTTTT

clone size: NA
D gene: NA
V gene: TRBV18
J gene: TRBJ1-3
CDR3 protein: CASSPPVYSGNTIYF
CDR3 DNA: TGTGCCAGCTCACCACCTGTGTATTCTGGAAACACCATATATTTT

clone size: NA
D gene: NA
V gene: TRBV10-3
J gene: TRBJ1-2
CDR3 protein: CAISVGLRGNGYTF
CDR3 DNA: TGTGCCATCAGTGTGGGGCTGCGGGGGAATGGCTACACCTTC

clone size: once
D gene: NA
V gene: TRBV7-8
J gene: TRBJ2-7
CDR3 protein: CASSLKYEQYF
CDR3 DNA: TGTGCCAGCAGCTTAAAGTACGAGCAGTACTTC

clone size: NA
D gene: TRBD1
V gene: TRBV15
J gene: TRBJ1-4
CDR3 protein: CATSRGQGNEKLFF
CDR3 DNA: TGTGCCACCAGCAGAGGACAGGGTAATGAAAAACTGTTTTTT

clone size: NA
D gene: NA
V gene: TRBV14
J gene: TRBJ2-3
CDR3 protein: CASSRSGADTQYF
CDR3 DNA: TGTGCCAGCAGCCGTTCAGGGGCAGATACGCAGTATTTT

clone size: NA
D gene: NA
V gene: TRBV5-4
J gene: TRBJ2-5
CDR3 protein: CASSHRVGRLGVETQYF
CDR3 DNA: TGTGCCAGCAGCCACCGGGTAGGTCGGCTTGGTGTAGAGACCCAGTACTTC

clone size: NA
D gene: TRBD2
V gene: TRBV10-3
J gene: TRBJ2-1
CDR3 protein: CAISEGGYDRNEQFF
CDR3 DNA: TGTGCCATTTCGGAGGGAGGGTACGACCGCAATGAGCAGTTCTTC

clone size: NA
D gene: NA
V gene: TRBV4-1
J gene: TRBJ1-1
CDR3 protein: CASSQVGDYEAFF
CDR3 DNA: TGCGCCAGCAGCCAAGTGGGCGATTACGAAGCTTTCTTT

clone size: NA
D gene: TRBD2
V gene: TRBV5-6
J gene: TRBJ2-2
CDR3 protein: CASSSTPGLAHTGELFF
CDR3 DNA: TGTGCCAGCAGCTCCACTCCGGGACTAGCGCACACCGGGGAGCTGTTTTTT

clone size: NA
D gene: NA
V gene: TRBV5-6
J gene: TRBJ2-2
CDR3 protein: CASSLALGIDNTGELFF
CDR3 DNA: TGTGCCAGCAGCTTGGCCTTAGGCATCGACAACACCGGGGAGCTGTTTTTT

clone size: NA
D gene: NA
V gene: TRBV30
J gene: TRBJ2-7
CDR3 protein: CAWSVFAGVYEQYF
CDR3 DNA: TGTGCCTGGAGTGTTTTCGCAGGGGTCTACGAGCAGTACTTC

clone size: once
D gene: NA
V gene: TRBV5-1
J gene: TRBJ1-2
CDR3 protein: CASSLGVYGYTF
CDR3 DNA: TGCGCCAGCAGCTTGGGCGTATATGGCTACACCTTC

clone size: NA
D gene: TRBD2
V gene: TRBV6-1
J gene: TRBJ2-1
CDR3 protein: CASSEMVAGGLNEQFF
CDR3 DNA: TGTGCCAGCAGTGAAATGGTAGCGGGAGGGCTGAATGAGCAGTTCTTC

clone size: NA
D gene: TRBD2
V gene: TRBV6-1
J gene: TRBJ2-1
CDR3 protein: CASSALAGASDEQFF
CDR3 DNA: TGTGCCAGCAGTGCCTTAGCGGGAGCTAGCGATGAGCAGTTCTTC

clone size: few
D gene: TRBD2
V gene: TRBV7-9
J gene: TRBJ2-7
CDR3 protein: CASSSWTSGMYEQYF
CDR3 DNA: TGTGCCAGCAGCTCGTGGACTAGCGGGATGTACGAGCAGTACTTC

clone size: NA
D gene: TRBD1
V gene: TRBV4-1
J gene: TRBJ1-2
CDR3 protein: CASSQEGTGFNYGYTF
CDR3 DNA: TGCGCCAGCAGCCAAGAGGGGACAGGGTTTAACTATGGCTACACCTTC

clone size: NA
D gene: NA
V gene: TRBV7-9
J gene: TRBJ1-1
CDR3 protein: CASSHKVGRNTEAFF
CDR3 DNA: TGTGCCAGCAGCCACAAGGTAGGCAGGAACACTGAAGCTTTCTTT

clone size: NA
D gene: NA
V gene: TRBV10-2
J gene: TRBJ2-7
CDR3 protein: CASSESWGALYEQYF
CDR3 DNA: TGCGCCAGCAGTGAGTCGTGGGGGGCCTTATACGAGCAGTACTTC

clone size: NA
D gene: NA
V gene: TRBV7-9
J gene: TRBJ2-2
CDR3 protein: CASSLHRTGELFF
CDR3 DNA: TGTGCCAGCAGCTTACACCGCACCGGGGAGCTGTTTTTT

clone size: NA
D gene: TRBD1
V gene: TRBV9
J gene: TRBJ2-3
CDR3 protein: CASSARTGTGGRLFHTDTQYF
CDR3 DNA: TGTGCCAGCAGCGCCAGAACCGGGACAGGCGGTAGGTTGTTCCACACAGATACGCAGTATTTT

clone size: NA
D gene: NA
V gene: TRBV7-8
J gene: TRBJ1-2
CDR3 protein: CASSLNRENYGYTF
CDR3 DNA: TGTGCCAGCAGCTTGAACAGGGAGAACTATGGCTACACCTTC

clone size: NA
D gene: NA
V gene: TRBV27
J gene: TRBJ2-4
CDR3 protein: CASKPGHGNIQYF
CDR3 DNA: TGTGCCAGCAAACCGGGACACGGAAACATTCAGTACTTC

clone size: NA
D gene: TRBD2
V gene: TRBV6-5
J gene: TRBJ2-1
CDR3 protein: CASSLGGEGGEQFF
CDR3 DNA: TGTGCCAGCAGTTTGGGGGGAGAGGGAGGGGAGCAGTTCTTC

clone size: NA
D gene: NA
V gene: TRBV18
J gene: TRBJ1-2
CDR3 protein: CASSPQAGHYGYTF
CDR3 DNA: TGTGCCAGCTCACCACAAGCAGGCCACTATGGCTACACCTTC

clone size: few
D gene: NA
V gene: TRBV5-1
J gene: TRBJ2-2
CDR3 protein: CASSLATGPGELFF
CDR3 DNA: TGCGCCAGCAGCTTGGCTACAGGTCCCGGGGAGCTGTTTTTT

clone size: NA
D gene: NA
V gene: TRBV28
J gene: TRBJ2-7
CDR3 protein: CASSLIQDGSYEQYF
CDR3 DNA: TGTGCCAGCAGTTTAATACAAGATGGGTCCTACGAGCAGTACTTC

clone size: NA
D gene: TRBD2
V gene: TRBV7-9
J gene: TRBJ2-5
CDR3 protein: CASSRRDYQWETQYF
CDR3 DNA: TGTGCCAGCAGCCGCCGGGACTACCAATGGGAGACCCAGTACTTC